This T cell receptor beta chain was captured in a study of blood T cell repertoires in COVID-19. Study background: Acute-phase and convalescent COVID-19 samples originated in the United States, Italy and Spain. Nucleic acid was either cDNA or gDNA, and it came from T cells, B-cell-depleted T cells, or PBMCs.

As originally analysed: Estimation of nucleated cell counts relied on the amplification of reference gene primers. TCRdb's copy holds only in-frame clones and misses some; the assay was immunoSEQ multiplex PCR. V and J calls and clone size are copied from that table; D and trimming were computed from the DNA. This sample has approximately 13,000 clones, with about three quarters found just once. V gave up 3 bases and J gave up 5 bases, with 13 bases separating them. This CDR3 region has 15 residues. Germline CDR1 and CDR2: MNHEY and SMNVEV (reference sequence). This chain connects TRBV27 to TRBJ2-2; D ambiguous. The clonotype comes from an older man with acute or convalescent COVID-19. The sample comprised peripheral blood. The CDR3 DNA follows: TGTGCCAGCAGTTTTTTTGGCGGCCCGACCGGGGAGCTGTTTTTT. Its translation is CASSFFGGPTGELFF.